The rows below give T cell receptor beta chains drawn from one sample of a study of blood T cell repertoires in COVID-19. TCRdb keeps only in-frame clones here, not all; method: immunoSEQ multiplex PCR. The sample contains a few hundred thousand clones, 87% of which appear only once. The sample consisted of PBMCs or T cells enriched from blood (not recorded which). The receptors derive from a young woman who had recovered from COVID-19. Both conserved end residues are part of each CDR3. The order of the fields is D gene, J gene, clone size, V gene, CDR3 DNA, CDR3 protein. The D gene is left open where the match is weak. The size entry is marked missing in some rows and otherwise reads once, few, many or a size class.

>TRBD2|TRBJ2-7|.|TRBV14
TGTGCCAGCAGCCAAGTGCGCGATAGCGGGACCCACGAGCAGTACTTC
CASSQVRDSGTHEQYF
>TRBD1|TRBJ1-5|.|TRBV7-8
TGTGCCAGCAGCTTCCAGGGGGCTAGCAATCAGCCCCAGCATTTT
CASSFQGASNQPQHF
>TRBD1|TRBJ2-7|.|TRBV19
TGTGCCAGTAGTATGACCGGGACAGGGTACGAGCAGTACTTC
CASSMTGTGYEQYF
>.|TRBJ1-5|few|TRBV19
TGTGCCAGTAGTGCTACAGGAGGGAATCAGCCCCAGCATTTT
CASSATGGNQPQHF
>TRBD1|TRBJ1-6|.|TRBV18
TGTGCCAGCTCACCGGGACAGCTTGGGAATTCACCCCTCCACTTT
CASSPGQLGNSPLHF
>.|TRBJ1-1|.|TRBV29-1
TGCAGCGTTGTTCGTACAGGAACAAAAATGAACACTGAAGCTTTCTTT
CSVVRTGTKMNTEAFF
>.|TRBJ1-6|.|TRBV7-2
TGTGCCAGCGATACCCGGTCCGGGAAGAGTTATTCACCCCTCCACTTT
CASDTRSGKSYSPLHF
>TRBD2|TRBJ2-1|.|TRBV5-1
TGCGCCAGCAGCTTGGCGGCGGGAGGCTACAATGAGCAGTTCTTC
CASSLAAGGYNEQFF
>TRBD2|TRBJ2-3|.|TRBV24-1
TGTGCCACCAGTGACGGGACTAGCGGGTTCGTGGATACGCAGTATTTT
CATSDGTSGFVDTQYF
>.|TRBJ2-6|.|TRBV9
TGTGCCAGCAGAAGGAGCTCTGGGGCCAACGTCCTGACTTTC
CASRRSSGANVLTF
>TRBD2|TRBJ2-1|.|TRBV5-1
TGCGCCAGCAGCTCCCCCGGGACTAGTGTCCATGAGCAGTTCTTC
CASSSPGTSVHEQFF
>.|TRBJ1-1|.|TRBV11-2
TGTGCCAGCAGCGAGGGCAGGGGAGGGAGCATGAACACTGAAGCTTTCTTT
CASSEGRGGSMNTEAFF
>.|TRBJ1-1|.|TRBV20-1
TGCAGTGCTCGTCACACTGAAGCTTTCTTT
CSARHTEAFF
>.|TRBJ2-2|.|TRBV5-1
TGCGCCAGCAGCCAAGGGACTCTCTCCGGGGAGCTGTTTTTT
CASSQGTLSGELFF
>.|TRBJ1-1|.|TRBV3-1/TRBV3-2
TGTGCCAGCAGCCAGGGGCGGAACACTGAAGCTTTCTTT
CASSQGRNTEAFF
>.|TRBJ1-1|many|TRBV2
TGTGCCAGCAGTGGATATGCGGGCGGGAACACTGAAGCTTTCTTT
CASSGYAGGNTEAFF
>.|TRBJ1-6|.|TRBV7-3
TGTGCCAGCAGCTTATCGGGACATTATAATTCACCCCTCCACTTT
CASSLSGHYNSPLHF
>.|TRBJ1-1|once|TRBV30
TGTGCCTGGAAACCGGGTATCGGCACTGAAGCTTTCTTT
CAWKPGIGTEAFF
>.|TRBJ1-5|.|TRBV19
TGTGCCAGTAGTATAGCAGGGGATAGCAATCAGCCCCAGCATTTT
CASSIAGDSNQPQHF
>.|TRBJ1-6|.|TRBV30
TGTGCCTGGACCTCCCAGGGAAGGTCACCCCTCCACTTT
CAWTSQGRSPLHF
>TRBD1|TRBJ1-2|.|TRBV7-2
TGTGCCAGCACCGGTGACAGGGGAAACTATGGCTACACCTTC
CASTGDRGNYGYTF
>.|TRBJ1-1|.|TRBV12-3/TRBV12-4
TGTGCCAGCAGTTTTGCTGGGCAAGCTTTCTTT
CASSFAGQAFF